This entry lists 3 T cell receptor beta chains sequenced from one sample in a study of blood T cell dynamics during melanoma immunotherapy. Stated time point: week 3, after first cycle of checkpoint inhibitor. Method: immunoSEQ multiplex PCR; TCRdb's copy keeps in-frame clones and lacks some. The data contain 25,000 to 35,000 clones, approximately 88% of them seen just once; the ten biggest clones take up approximately 10%. The starting material was blood, obtained from a patient treated with checkpoint blockade. These receptors were taken from a human donor with melanoma.

V usage is TRBV5-1 and J usage is TRBJ1-3; D is perhaps TRBD1 (6 bases). The CDR3 is 15 residues long. The V end was cut by 0 bases, the J end by 7 bases, with 14 bases between. Germline V lookup: CDR1 SGHRS, CDR2 YFSETQ. CDR3 region: CASSLGTVDLNTIYF. DNA for the CDR3: TGCGCCAGCAGCTTGGGGACAGTCGACTTGAACACCATATATTTT.

This sequence joins TRBV2 and TRBJ2-7; no clear D gene. This CDR3 spans 10 amino acids. V lost 5 bases to trimming and J lost 3 bases, with 2 bases between them. Germline lookup yields CDR1 SNHLY and CDR2 FYNNEI. The CDR3 spells CASSNYEQYF. For the CDR3, the DNA is TGTGCCAGCAGTAACTACGAGCAGTACTTC. Full variable domain (missing parts from reference TRBV2 and TRBJ2-7): EPEVTQTPSHQVTQMGQEVILRCVPISNHLYFYWYRQILGQKVEFLVSFYNNEISEKSEIFDDQFSVERPDGSNFTLKIRSTKLEDSAMYFCASSNYEQYFGPGTRLTVT.

V gene TRBV9 combines with J gene TRBJ2-5, with D possibly being TRBD1 or TRBD2 (5 bases each). V was pared by 4 bases and J by 5 bases, with 15 bases between. CDR3 length: 14 amino acids. CDR1 is SGDLS, CDR2 YYNGEE, per germline. CDR3 coding DNA: TGTGCCAGCAGCTCGCCCGGGGCCCAGGAGACCCAGTACTTC. Its translation: CASSSPGAQETQYF.